This T cell receptor (beta chain) originates from a study of vaccination effects on CD4 cells after COVID-19. From germline, CDR1 is MDHEN and CDR2 SYDVKM. The CDR3 sequence is 14 residues long. V was pared by 6 bases and J by 4 bases, with 15 bases between. Ahead of sequencing, the ViraFEST assay grew antigen-specific CD4+ T cells using viral peptide pools. When around 9 days of culture had elapsed, CD4+ T cells were isolated. It was two doses of either the BNT162b2 or mRNA-1273 vaccine that participants received. Neither prior SARS-CoV-2 infection nor positive nucleocapsid antibodies were present in the vaccine recipients. IL-2 at 9 to 10 IU/ml and peptides at around 10 ug/ml were added to cultured PBMC, fewer than 2.5 million per well. On days 3 and 7, fresh IL-2 medium replaced half the medium. Concerning this clone: The antigen is undetermined.

Repertoires were generated with immunoSEQ multiplex PCR, while TCRdb's copy carries only in-frame clones and drops some. The data contain fewer than 90,000 clones, more than 60% of them singletons. Source: CD4+ T cells from PBMCs cultured with HCoV-OC43 spike peptides, taken after COVID-19 vaccination. Sample subset: HCoV-OC43 spike overlapping peptide pool stimulation. The clonotype originates from a human donor who received a COVID-19 vaccine. The chain combines TRBV28 with TRBJ1-2; D unresolved. The CDR3 DNA follows: TGTGCCAGCAGATCTTACAAAGGCGGCTATGGCTACACCTTC. Protein sequence: CASRSYKGGYGYTF.